Following are 9 T cell receptor beta chains from one sample sequenced in a study of blood T cell repertoires in COVID-19. Sequencing used immunoSEQ multiplex PCR; TCRdb keeps in-frame clones, though not all of them. The data contain around 700,000 clones, just under 90% of them singletons. The sequencing sample was made of peripheral blood. The receptor set was obtained from a woman aged 18 to 35 with acute or convalescent COVID-19.

The genes are TRBV10-3 and TRBJ1-1; possibly TRBD1 for D (5 bases). The CDR3 has 18 residues. In germline, CDR1 is ENHRY, CDR2 SYGVKD. V lost 0 bases, J lost 1 base, and 18 bases lay in between. CDR3 nucleotide sequence: TGTGCCATCAGTGAGTCGGGGGGGATGGGCCCTTCGAACACTGAAGCTTTCTTT. Protein sequence: CAISESGGMGPSNTEAFF.

The chain is built from TRBV6-6 and TRBJ2-3; possible D gene TRBD1, 5 bases. Trimming stripped 7 bases from V and 4 bases from J, with 12 bases between. The CDR3 has 13 residues. Germline loops: CDR1 MNHNY, CDR2 SVGAGI (reference sequence). For the CDR3, the DNA is TGTGCCAGCAATGGACACCGAGCAGATACGCAGTATTTT. As protein: CASNGHRADTQYF.

The V call is TRBV7-2, the J call TRBJ2-7; 11 nucleotides line up with TRBD1. Germline V gene data show CDR1 as SGHTA and CDR2 as FQGNSA. The CDR3 has 15 residues. The ends lost 5 bases at V and 1 base at J; junction bases unmatched: 4. The CDR3 loop is CASSPGQGGSYEQYF. CDR3 bases: TGTGCCAGCAGCCCGGGACAGGGGGGATCCTACGAGCAGTACTTC.

This rearrangement joins TRBV11-2 to TRBJ1-3; D uncertain. In germline, CDR1 is SGHAT, CDR2 FQNNGV. The CDR3 covers 10 residues. Trimming took off 6 bases at V and 7 bases at J, with 4 bases between the two ends. The CDR3 reads CASRRNTIYF. The DNA of the CDR3 is TGTGCCAGCAGGAGGAACACCATATATTTT.

This chain uses TRBV2 with TRBJ2-4; TRBD1 is a possible D gene (5 bases). This CDR3 is 16 amino acids long. The V gene's germline CDR1 is SNHLY and CDR2 FYNNEI. V shed 7 bases and J shed 0 bases, with 16 bases lying between them. CDR3 region: CASTRDRLIAKNIQYF. In DNA, the CDR3 is TGTGCCAGCACCCGAGACAGACTTATAGCCAAAAACATTCAGTACTTC. The entire variable domain, with the rest obtained from reference TRBV2 and TRBJ2-4, is as follows: EPEVTQTPSHQVTQMGQEVILRCVPISNHLYFYWYRQILGQKVEFLVSFYNNEISEKSEIFDDQFSVERPDGSNFTLKIRSTKLEDSAMYFCASTRDRLIAKNIQYFGAGTRLSVL.

This rearrangement joins TRBV7-9 to TRBJ1-4; TRBD1 might be the D (6 bases). V was trimmed by 4 bases and J by 4 bases, leaving 13 bases between them. This CDR3 is 15 amino acids long. Germline CDR1 SEHNR, CDR2 FQNEAQ (reference sequence). Written as DNA, the CDR3 is TGTGCCAGCAGCTCGGACAGACTAATTAATGAAAAACTGTTTTTT. Its protein is CASSSDRLINEKLFF.

The chain uses TRBV28 and TRBJ1-4; D perhaps matches TRBD1 (6 bases). Trimming shortened V by 7 bases and J by 7 bases, and 16 bases separated the two germline ends. Per germline, CDR1 MDHEN and CDR2 SYDVKM. CDR3 length: 14 residues. In DNA, the CDR3 is TGTGCCAGCATTTCGGGGGGCAGGGGTGAAAAACTGTTTTTT. The encoded protein is CASISGGRGEKLFF.

V gene TRBV30 combines with J gene TRBJ2-7, with 10 bases that match TRBD1. CDR3 length: 16 amino acids. Germline values: CDR1 GTSNPN, CDR2 SVGIG (reference sequence). V lost 3 bases to trimming and J lost 6 bases; unmatched junction nucleotides: 14. The CDR3 loop reads CAWSPRGTGVFFEQYF. The CDR3, as DNA: TGTGCCTGGAGCCCGAGGGGGACAGGGGTCTTCTTCGAGCAGTACTTC. Full variable domain (missing parts from reference TRBV30 and TRBJ2-7): SQTIHQWPATLVQPVGSPLSLECTVEGTSNPNLYWYRQAAGRGLQLLFYSVGIGQISSEVPQNLSASRPQDRQFILSSKKLLLSDSGFYLCAWSPRGTGVFFEQYFGPGTRLTVT.

The gene calls are TRBV2 and TRBJ2-5, with 9 bases matching TRBD1. This CDR3 is built from 15 residues. Unmatched junction bases numbered 10, after V lost 6 bases and J lost 5 bases. Germline loops: CDR1 SNHLY, CDR2 FYNNEI. The CDR3 bases are TGTGCCAGCAGCCTGGACAGGGGTATAGAGGAGACCCAGTACTTC. This gives the protein CASSLDRGIEETQYF.